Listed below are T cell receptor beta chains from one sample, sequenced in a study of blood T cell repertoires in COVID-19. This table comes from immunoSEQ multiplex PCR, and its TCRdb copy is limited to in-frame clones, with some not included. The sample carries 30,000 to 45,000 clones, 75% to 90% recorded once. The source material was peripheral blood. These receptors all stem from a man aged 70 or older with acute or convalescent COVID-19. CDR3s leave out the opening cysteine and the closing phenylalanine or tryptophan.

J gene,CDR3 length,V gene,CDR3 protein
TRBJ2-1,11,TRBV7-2,ASSFGLNNEQF
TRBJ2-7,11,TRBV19,ASSSDRLGEQY
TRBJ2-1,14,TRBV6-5,ASSSTSGTTYNEQF
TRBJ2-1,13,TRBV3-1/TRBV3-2,ASSQVRVRLGEQF
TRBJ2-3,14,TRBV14,ASSQDVGGRTDTQY
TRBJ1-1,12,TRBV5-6,ASSFVDRVTEAF
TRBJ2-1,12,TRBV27,ASSDRGPGNEQF
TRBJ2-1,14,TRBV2,ASSPNRAGLDNEQF
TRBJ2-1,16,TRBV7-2,ASSLAVTGTGTYNEQF
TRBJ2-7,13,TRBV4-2,ASSQGTGRTYEQY
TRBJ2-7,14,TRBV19,ASSIWPGTSDDEQY
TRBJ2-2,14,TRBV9,ASSPRLAGVTGELF
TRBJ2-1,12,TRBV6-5,ASKETSGYNEQF
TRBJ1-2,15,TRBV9,ASSTGGTEQPGYGYT
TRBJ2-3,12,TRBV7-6,ASSSSARTDTQY
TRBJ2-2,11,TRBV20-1,SASREDTGELF
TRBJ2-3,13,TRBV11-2,ASSLGAGGADTQY
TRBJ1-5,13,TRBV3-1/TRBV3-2,ASSQGGQGRGPQH
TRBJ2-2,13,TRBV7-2,ASSNTGGWTGELF
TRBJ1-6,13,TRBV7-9,ASSLSTGVNSPLH
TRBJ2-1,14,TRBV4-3,ASSLLAGGPANEQF
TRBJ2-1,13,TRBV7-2,ASSGVGGFYNEQF
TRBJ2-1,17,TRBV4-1,ASSQDLASGRFSYNEQF
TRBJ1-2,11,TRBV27,ASPWGQLGGYT
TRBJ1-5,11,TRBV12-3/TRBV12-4,ASSPQENQPQH